These 25 T cell receptor beta chains share one sample of origin, sequenced in a study of regulatory T cells in long-lasting Graves disease. Noted time point: newly diagnosed GD, antithyroid drugs for less than 3 months. Scientists built the TCR library using RNA that was extracted from PBMCs. CDR3 regions were amplified by Arm-PCR using iRepertoire HTBI primers to build TCR beta libraries. TCRdb re-called the multiplex PCR reads with MiXCR, one entry per CDR3 protein. This table holds 510,000 or so distinct CDR3 sequences, more than 10% found once. In addition, the sample was reused for a study of T cells in Graves' hyperthyroidism and ophthalmopathy.

The sample consisted of peripheral blood mononuclear cells (PBMCs), taken at new diagnosis, from a patient treated with antithyroid drugs. Receptor source: a woman aged 25 to 39 with Graves disease.

This sequence joins TRBV13 and TRBJ1-2, with D hard to call. With 6 bases removed from V and 3 bases from J, the gap between germline ends came to 11 bases. The germline V gene has CDR1 PRHDT and CDR2 FYEKMQ (reference sequence). The CDR3 extends over 13 amino acids. CDR3 coding DNA: TGTGCCAGCAGAAAAAGCTTCGACTATGGCTACACCTTC. Protein product: CASRKSFDYGYTF.

This clonotype was found many times. The genes are TRBV12-3 or TRBV12-4 and TRBJ2-3; tentatively, D is TRBD2 (7 bases). The V end was cut by 8 bases, the J end by 5 bases, with 23 bases between. This CDR3 is built from 16 residues. The CDR3 DNA follows: TGTGCCAGCCTATTAGGGGGGGGTGGTGGGCGAGATACGCAGTATTTT. This gives the protein CASLLGGGGGRDTQYF.

Many counts were recorded for this clonotype. The chain uses TRBV2 and TRBJ1-1, with D perhaps matching TRBD1 (5 bases). Trimming stripped 4 bases from V and 6 bases from J, with 15 bases between. Germline CDR1 and CDR2: SNHLY and FYNNEI. CDR3 size: 14 residues. The CDR3 DNA sequence: TGTGCCAGCAGTGGACCAGGGAGGAAAGCTGAAGCTTTCTTT. This encodes CASSGPGRKAEAFF.

The table lists this clonotype with many counts. The rearrangement uses TRBV6-1 and TRBJ1-1, with D possibly matching TRBD1 (5 bases). Trimming removed 7 bases from V and 3 bases from J, with 18 bases in between. Germline V CDR1 and CDR2: MNHNS, SASEGT. There are 15 residues in the CDR3. CDR3 residues: CASTNGERGDTEAFF. As DNA, the CDR3 is TGTGCCAGCACCAACGGAGAGCGAGGGGACACTGAAGCTTTCTTT.

J is TRBJ1-4 and V is TRBV5-1, with D tentatively TRBD1 (5 bases). Deletions cut 0 bases from V and 4 bases from J, with 10 bases between. The germline V gene encodes CDR1 SGHRS and CDR2 YFSETQ. The CDR3 covers 15 residues. In nucleotides, the CDR3 is TGCGCCAGCAGCTTGGGGAGGGGACTTAATGAAAAACTGTTTTTT. Its protein is CASSLGRGLNEKLFF.

Concerning this clonotype: One end of the junction does not line up with germline, which may come from a read error. The chain couples TRBV6-1 to TRBJ1-5; 9 nucleotides match TRBD1. The CDR3 runs to 16 residues. Per germline, CDR1 MNHNS and CDR2 SASEGT. The CDR3 region has the DNA TGTGCCAGCAGCTCCGGGACAGGGTACGCCAATCAGCCCCAACATTTT. It yields the protein CASSSGTGYANQPQHF.

This clonotype showed up many times. The genes are TRBV7-9 and TRBJ1-2; TRBD1 matches at 9 bases. Germline trimming cut 4 bases from V and 7 bases from J; bases unmatched to any gene: 10. CDR3 length equals 15 residues. Germline V gives CDR1 SEHNR, CDR2 FQNEAQ (reference sequence). The CDR3 sequence: CASSYSGTGIPGYTF. CDR3 in DNA: TGTGCCAGCAGCTATTCCGGGACAGGGATTCCTGGCTACACCTTC.

This clonotype was seen ten or more times. This sequence joins TRBV27 and TRBJ1-2, with D perhaps TRBD1 (6 bases). Germline V gene sequence: CDR1 MNHEY, CDR2 SMNVEV (reference sequence). This CDR3 has 16 amino acids. The V end lost 4 bases, the J end lost 4 bases, and 19 bases lay between the germline ends. The CDR3 region has the DNA TGTGCCAGCAGTTCAACCTCCGGGGGGCTACTCTATGGCTACACCTTC. It yields the protein CASSSTSGGLLYGYTF.

At least ten counts were recorded for this clonotype. The chain links TRBV7-3 to TRBJ2-1; 7 nucleotides line up with TRBD2. With V trimmed by 5 bases and J by 2 bases, 9 bases remained unmatched. The CDR3 totals 16 residues. Germline V gene data show CDR1 as SGHTA and CDR2 as FQGTGA. CDR3 sequence reads: CASSPKAGTPYNEQFF. The CDR3 DNA sequence: TGTGCCAGCAGCCCGAAAGCGGGGACTCCCTACAATGAGCAGTTCTTC.

This clonotype was seen only once. The chain couples TRBV7-8 to TRBJ1-2, with TRBD1 matching 10 bases. Trimming removed 0 bases from V and 8 bases from J; junction bases left unmatched: 3. The CDR3 has 14 amino acids. The germline V gene encodes CDR1 SGHVS and CDR2 FQNEAQ. CDR3 sequence (DNA): TGTGCCAGCAGCTTAGCGAGGACAGGGGGAGGCTACACCTTC. Protein: CASSLARTGGGYTF.

Turning to this clonotype: It is likely a read error, because the conserved phenylalanine at the end of the CDR3 is missing. The DNA is left out, because the CDR3 cannot be placed on it with certainty; the CDR3 is given as TCRdb lists it. This chain uses TRBV2 with TRBJ1-5; the table's D call TRBD1 went unverified against the DNA. Including both end residues, the CDR3 is 15 amino acids long. Germline V gives CDR1 SNHLY, CDR2 FYNNEI. The CDR3 sequence: CASSFGQGGIQPQHL.

The rearrangement links TRBV6-1 to TRBJ2-3, with D unresolved. V lost 6 bases to trimming and J lost 1 base, with 11 bases between them. The germline V gene has CDR1 MNHNS and CDR2 SASEGT. The CDR3 is 14 residues long. CDR3 protein: CASRSRIRTDTQYF. The CDR3 DNA reads TGTGCCAGCAGGTCGCGTATTCGCACAGATACGCAGTATTTT.

The table lists this clonotype with many counts. V usage is TRBV5-5 and J usage is TRBJ2-3; either TRBD1 or TRBD2 may supply D (6 bases each). V was clipped by 2 bases and J by 5 bases, with 12 bases between them. CDR3 length: 14 residues. CDR1 is SGHKS, CDR2 YYEKEE, per germline (reference sequence). Here the CDR3 DNA reads TGTGCCAGCAGCTTCCAGGGGCGGGGAGATACGCAGTATTTT. Its protein product is CASSFQGRGDTQYF.

The chain recombines TRBV5-1 with TRBJ2-7; D perhaps matches TRBD2 (5 bases). The CDR3 loop spans 15 amino acids. Germline-derived CDR1 and CDR2 are SGHRS and YFSETQ. V lost 0 bases and J 7 bases, leaving 17 bases between the germline ends. CDR3 amino acids: CASSLAGSSREEQYF. For the CDR3, the DNA is TGCGCCAGCAGCTTGGCGGGCAGTTCTAGGGAGGAGCAGTACTTC.

Comment on this clonotype: This clone may be a read error of a much larger clone one base away. The chain links TRBV2 to TRBJ2-1; no definite D call. V was pared by 8 bases and J by 7 bases, with 21 bases between. Per the germline V gene, CDR1 is SNHLY and CDR2 is FYNNEI. CDR3 length equals 15 residues. In DNA, the CDR3 is TGTGCCAGCGGAGAGCGACTCATACGATGGAATGAGCAGTTCTTC. Encoded protein: CASGERLIRWNEQFF.

This clonotype was found many times. The J gene is TRBJ1-1, the V gene TRBV11-3; D unclear. The V and J ends lost 5 bases and 6 bases respectively, with 16 bases between them. Germline V gene sequence: CDR1 SGHNT, CDR2 YENEEA. The CDR3 has 14 amino acids. CDR3: CASSLLWAQAEAFF. In DNA, the CDR3 is TGTGCCAGCAGCCTACTTTGGGCGCAAGCTGAAGCTTTCTTT.

V usage is TRBV6-2 or TRBV6-3 and J usage is TRBJ2-7; 7 bases are shared with TRBD2. CDR3 length equals 13 residues. Germline trimming cut 2 bases from V and 2 bases from J; bases unmatched to any gene: 0. The germline gives CDR1 MNHEY, CDR2 SVGEGT. The CDR3, as DNA: TGTGCCAGCAGTTACGGACTAGCCTACGAGCAGTACTTC. Translating it yields CASSYGLAYEQYF.

At least ten counts were recorded for this clonotype. The V call is TRBV5-6, the J call TRBJ1-5; D remains ambiguous. This CDR3 spans 12 amino acids. Germline V CDR1 and CDR2: SGHDT, YYEEEE. Deletions cut 0 bases from V and 8 bases from J, with 6 bases between. CDR3 nucleotides: TGTGCCAGCAGCTTGGAGTATAAGCCCCAGCATTTT. It is translated as CASSLEYKPQHF.

The V gene is TRBV6-2 or TRBV6-3, the J gene TRBJ1-3, with D possibly being TRBD1 (5 bases). Between the trimmed V and J ends, which lost 0 bases and 3 bases, there was a span of 9 bases. This CDR3 comprises 15 residues. From germline, CDR1 is MNHEY and CDR2 SVGEGT. Written as DNA, the CDR3 is TGTGCCAGCAGTTACTCGGGGGTCTTTGGAAACACCATATATTTT. This encodes CASSYSGVFGNTIYF.

This clonotype was detected only a few times. Sequence at one end of the junction differs from germline and may be a read error. The chain recombines TRBV6-4 with TRBJ1-2; TRBD1 matches 11 bases. Germline values: CDR1 MRHNA, CDR2 SNTAGT. This CDR3 is built from 14 residues. The CDR3 bases are TGTGCCAGCAGTTACTCGGGACAGGGGGGCGGCTACACCTTC. This sequence encodes CASSYSGQGGGYTF.

A remark on this clonotype: A much more abundant neighbour one base away suggests this may be a read error. The chain joins TRBV6-1 to TRBJ2-2; perhaps TRBD2 as D (6 bases). The CDR3 has 16 amino acids. From germline, CDR1 is MNHNS and CDR2 SASEGT. The CDR3 DNA reads TGTGCCAGCAGCTTAACCGGGACCACGAACACCGGGGGGCTGTTTTTT. Translating it yields CASSLTGTTNTGGLFF.

This clonotype was seen repeatedly, ten times or more. The chain carries TRBV5-6 and TRBJ2-7; D not resolved. The CDR3 loop spans 14 amino acids. Germline V lookup: CDR1 SGHDT, CDR2 YYEEEE. V lost 3 bases and J 2 bases, leaving 12 bases between the germline ends. The CDR3: CASSSILSAYEQYF. The CDR3 coding sequence is TGTGCCAGCAGCTCCATTTTGAGCGCCTACGAGCAGTACTTC.

This clonotype appeared once. A much larger clone sits a single nucleotide away, making a read error possible. The chain employs TRBV5-1 and TRBJ2-2, with TRBD2 identical over 7 bases. CDR1 and CDR2 (germline): SGHRS, YFSETQ. The CDR3 consists of 16 residues. CDR3 loop: CASSKEAGTNTRELFF. The CDR3 DNA reads TGCGCCAGCAGCAAAGAAGCGGGAACTAACACCAGGGAGCTGTTTTTT.

This clonotype was found many times. The V call is TRBV2, the J call TRBJ2-2; D unresolved. The CDR3 is 14 residues long. Looked up from germline, CDR1 is SNHLY and CDR2 is FYNNEI. V was trimmed by 6 bases and J by 1 base, leaving 9 bases between them. Written as DNA, the CDR3 is TGTGCCAGCAGCAGGTCCCTGAACACCGGGGAGCTGTTTTTT. Protein product: CASSRSLNTGELFF.

The chain employs TRBV7-9 and TRBJ2-3; 10 bases line up with TRBD2. The CDR3 has 14 residues. From germline, CDR1 is SEHNR and CDR2 FQNEAQ (reference sequence). The J segment lost 5 bases and the V segment lost 6 bases, leaving 5 bases of the junction unmatched. CDR3 nucleotides: TGTGCCAGCAGGACTAGCGGGTTTGAAGATACGCAGTATTTT. Protein: CASRTSGFEDTQYF.